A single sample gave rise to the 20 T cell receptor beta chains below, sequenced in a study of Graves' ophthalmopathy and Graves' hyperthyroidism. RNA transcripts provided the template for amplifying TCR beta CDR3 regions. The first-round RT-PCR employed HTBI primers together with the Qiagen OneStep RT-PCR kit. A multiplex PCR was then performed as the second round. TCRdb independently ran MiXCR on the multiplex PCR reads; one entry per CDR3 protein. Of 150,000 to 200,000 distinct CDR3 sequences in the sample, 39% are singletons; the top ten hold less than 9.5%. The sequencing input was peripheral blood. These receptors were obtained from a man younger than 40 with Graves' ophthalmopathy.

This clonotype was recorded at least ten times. As DNA, the CDR3 is TGTGCCAGCAGTTTAAGTGGGGGCAAGGGTTCCTACGAGCAGTACTTC. It translates to CASSLSGGKGSYEQYF. This chain joins TRBV27 and TRBJ2-7, with D maybe TRBD1 (6 bases). From germline, CDR1 is MNHEY and CDR2 SMNVEV (reference sequence). The CDR3 runs 16 residues. Trimming cost V 2 bases and J 1 base, with 15 bases left between them.

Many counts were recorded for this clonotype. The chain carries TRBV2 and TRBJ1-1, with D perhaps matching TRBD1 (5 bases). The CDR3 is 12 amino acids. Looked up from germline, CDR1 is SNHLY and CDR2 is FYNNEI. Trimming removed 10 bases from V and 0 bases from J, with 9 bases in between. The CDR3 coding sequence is TGTGCCATGGGGGAGGTGAACACTGAAGCTTTCTTT. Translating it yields CAMGEVNTEAFF.

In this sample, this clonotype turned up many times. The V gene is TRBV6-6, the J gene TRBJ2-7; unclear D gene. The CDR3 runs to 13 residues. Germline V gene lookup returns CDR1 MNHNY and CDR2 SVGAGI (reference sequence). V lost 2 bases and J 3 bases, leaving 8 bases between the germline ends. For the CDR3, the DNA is TGTGCCAGCAGTTACACCAACAGCTACGAGCAGTACTTC. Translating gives CASSYTNSYEQYF.

The CDR3 DNA is TGTGCCAGCAGTTTGGGGCTAGCTAACATTCAGTACTTC. Translation gives CASSLGLANIQYF. The genes are TRBV12-3 or TRBV12-4 and TRBJ2-4, with D tentatively TRBD1 or TRBD2 (5 bases each). V shed 3 bases and J shed 7 bases, with 10 bases lying between them. The CDR3 is 13 amino acids.

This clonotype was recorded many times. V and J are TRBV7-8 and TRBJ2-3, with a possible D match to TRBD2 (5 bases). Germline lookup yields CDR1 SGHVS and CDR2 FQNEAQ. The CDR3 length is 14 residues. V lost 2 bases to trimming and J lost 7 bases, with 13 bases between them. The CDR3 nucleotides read TGTGCCAGCAGCTTAATGGGGAGTTTTAATACGCAGTATTTT. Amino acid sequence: CASSLMGSFNTQYF.

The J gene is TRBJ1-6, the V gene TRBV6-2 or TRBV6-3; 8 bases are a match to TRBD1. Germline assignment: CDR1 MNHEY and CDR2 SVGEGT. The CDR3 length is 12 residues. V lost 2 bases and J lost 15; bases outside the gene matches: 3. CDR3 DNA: TGTGCCAGCAGTTACGGACAGGGCAACCTCCACTTT. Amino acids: CASSYGQGNLHF.

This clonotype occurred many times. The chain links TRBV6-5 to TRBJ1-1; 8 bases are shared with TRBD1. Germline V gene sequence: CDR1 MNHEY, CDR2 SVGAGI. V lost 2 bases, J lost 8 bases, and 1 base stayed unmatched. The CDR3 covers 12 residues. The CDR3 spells CASSYGQGEAFF. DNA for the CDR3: TGTGCCAGCAGTTACGGACAGGGCGAAGCTTTCTTT.

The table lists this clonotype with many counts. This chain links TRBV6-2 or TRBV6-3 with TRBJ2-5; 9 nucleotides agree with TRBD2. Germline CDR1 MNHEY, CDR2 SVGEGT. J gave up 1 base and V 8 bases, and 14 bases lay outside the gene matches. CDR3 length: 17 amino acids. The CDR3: CASGELPLAGSQETQYF. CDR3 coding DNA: TGTGCCAGCGGAGAGTTACCGCTAGCGGGAAGCCAAGAGACCCAGTACTTC.

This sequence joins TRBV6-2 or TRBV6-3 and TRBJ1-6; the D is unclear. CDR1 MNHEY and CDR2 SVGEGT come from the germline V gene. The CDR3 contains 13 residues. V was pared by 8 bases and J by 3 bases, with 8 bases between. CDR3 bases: TGTGCCAGCGGACGGTACTATAATTCACCCCTCCACTTT. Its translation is CASGRYYNSPLHF.

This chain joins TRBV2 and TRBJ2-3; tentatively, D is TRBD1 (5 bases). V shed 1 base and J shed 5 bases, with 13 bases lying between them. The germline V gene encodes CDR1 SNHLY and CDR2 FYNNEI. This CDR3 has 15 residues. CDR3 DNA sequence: TGTGCCAGCAGTGAAGACAGGATCCATGGAGATACGCAGTATTTT. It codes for CASSEDRIHGDTQYF.

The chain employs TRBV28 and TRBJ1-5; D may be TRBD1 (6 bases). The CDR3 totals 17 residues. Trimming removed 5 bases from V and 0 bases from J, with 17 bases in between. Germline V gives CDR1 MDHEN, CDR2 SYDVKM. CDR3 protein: CASSDRTGSYSNQPQHF. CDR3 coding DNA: TGTGCCAGCAGTGACAGGACGGGAAGCTATAGCAATCAGCCCCAGCATTTT.

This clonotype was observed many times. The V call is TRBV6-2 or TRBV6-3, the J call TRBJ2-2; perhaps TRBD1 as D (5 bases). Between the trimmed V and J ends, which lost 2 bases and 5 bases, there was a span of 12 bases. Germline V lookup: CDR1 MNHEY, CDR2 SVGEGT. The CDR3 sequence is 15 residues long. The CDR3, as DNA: TGTGCCAGCAGTTACGTGGCAGGGATGACCGGGGAGCTGTTTTTT. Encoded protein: CASSYVAGMTGELFF.

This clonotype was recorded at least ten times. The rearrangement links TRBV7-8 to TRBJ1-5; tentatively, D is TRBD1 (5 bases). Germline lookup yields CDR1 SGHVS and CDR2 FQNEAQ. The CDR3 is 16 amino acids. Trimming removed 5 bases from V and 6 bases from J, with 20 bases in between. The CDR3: CASSVNRDGRGQPQHF. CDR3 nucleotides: TGTGCCAGCAGCGTCAACCGGGACGGTAGGGGTCAGCCCCAGCATTTT.

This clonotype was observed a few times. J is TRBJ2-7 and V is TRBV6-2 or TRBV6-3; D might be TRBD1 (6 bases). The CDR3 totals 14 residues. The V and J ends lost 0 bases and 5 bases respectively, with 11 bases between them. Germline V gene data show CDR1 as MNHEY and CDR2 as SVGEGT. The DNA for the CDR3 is TGTGCCAGCAGTTACTCTAGAGGGGGACACGAGCAGTACTTC. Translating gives CASSYSRGGHEQYF.

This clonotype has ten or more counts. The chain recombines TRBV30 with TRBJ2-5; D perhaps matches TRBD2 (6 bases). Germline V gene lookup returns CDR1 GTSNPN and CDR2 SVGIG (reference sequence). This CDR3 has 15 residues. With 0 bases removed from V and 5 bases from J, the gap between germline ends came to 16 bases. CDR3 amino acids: CAWSVPSASSETQYF. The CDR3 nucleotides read TGTGCCTGGAGTGTACCTAGCGCCTCAAGTGAGACCCAGTACTTC.

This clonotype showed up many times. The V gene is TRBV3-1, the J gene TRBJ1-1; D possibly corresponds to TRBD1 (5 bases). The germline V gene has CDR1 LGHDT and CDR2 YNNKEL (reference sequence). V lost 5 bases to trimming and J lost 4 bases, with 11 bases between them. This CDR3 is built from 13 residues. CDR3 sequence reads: CASSVNGATEAFF. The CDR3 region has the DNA TGTGCCAGCAGCGTTAATGGGGCCACTGAAGCTTTCTTT.

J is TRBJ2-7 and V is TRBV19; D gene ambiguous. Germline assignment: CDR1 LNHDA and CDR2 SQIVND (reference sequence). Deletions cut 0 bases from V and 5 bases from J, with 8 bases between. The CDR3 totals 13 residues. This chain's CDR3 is CASSIDLGHEQYF. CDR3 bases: TGTGCCAGTAGTATAGATCTCGGTCACGAGCAGTACTTC.

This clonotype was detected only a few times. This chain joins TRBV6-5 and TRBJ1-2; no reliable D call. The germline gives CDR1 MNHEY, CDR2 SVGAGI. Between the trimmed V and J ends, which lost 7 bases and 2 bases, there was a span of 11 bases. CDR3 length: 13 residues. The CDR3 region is CASTERMNYGYTF. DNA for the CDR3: TGTGCCAGCACCGAGCGTATGAACTATGGCTACACCTTC.

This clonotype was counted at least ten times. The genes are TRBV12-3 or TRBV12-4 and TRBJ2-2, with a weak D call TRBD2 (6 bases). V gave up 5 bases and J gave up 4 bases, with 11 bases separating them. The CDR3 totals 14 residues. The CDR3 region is CASSPGTLTGELFF. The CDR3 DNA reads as TGTGCCAGCAGTCCCGGGACTCTCACCGGGGAGCTGTTTTTT.

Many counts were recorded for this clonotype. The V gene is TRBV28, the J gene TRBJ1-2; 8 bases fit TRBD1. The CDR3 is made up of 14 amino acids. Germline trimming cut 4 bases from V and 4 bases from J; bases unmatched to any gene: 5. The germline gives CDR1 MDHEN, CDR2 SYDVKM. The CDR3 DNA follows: TGTGCCAGCAGTTCGGCAGGGGGCGGCTATGGCTACACCTTC. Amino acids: CASSSAGGGYGYTF.